The source of this T cell receptor beta chain is a study of technical replicates of blood from a handful of donors. Assay: immunoSEQ multiplex PCR; the TCRdb copy retains only in-frame clones and omits some. The sample has about 14,000 clones, around 80% seen once. V dropped 4 bases and J dropped 5 bases, with 15 bases sitting between them. There are 14 residues in the CDR3. From germline, CDR1 is SEHNR and CDR2 FQNEAQ (reference sequence). The origin of this receptor is a human donor in good health. The sample was PBMCs. This chain connects TRBV7-9 to TRBJ2-7, with D perhaps matching TRBD2 (6 bases). The chain's CDR3 is CASSYGTLGDEQYF. Written as DNA, the CDR3 is TGTGCCAGCAGCTACGGGACTCTAGGCGACGAGCAGTACTTC. The full variable domain, in which reference TRBV7-9 and TRBJ2-7 provide the parts outside the CDR3, is DTGVSQNPRHKITKRGQNVTFRCDPISEHNRLYWYRQTLGQGPEFLTYFQNEAQLEKSRLLSDRFSAERPKGSFSTLEIQRTEQGDSAMYLCASSYGTLGDEQYFGPGTRLTVT.